This T cell receptor (beta chain) was profiled in a study of T cells after yellow fever vaccination. The V gene's germline CDR1 is SGHVS and CDR2 FQNEAQ. V was clipped by 4 bases and J by 2 bases; unmatched bases: 6. CDR3 size: 15 residues. Via MiXCR, TCRdb re-called the 5' RACE reads, giving one row per CDR3 protein. The sample has about 120,000 distinct CDR3 sequences; over 8% are singletons. Sequences were derived from CD8+ T cells sorted from PBMCs, sampled on the day of the yellow fever booster vaccination. The V gene is TRBV7-8, the J gene TRBJ1-2; 8 nucleotides line up with TRBD1. This clonotype originated in a man in his late teens or twenties who received the YFV17D yellow fever vaccine. The CDR3 is CASSSQTGANYGYTF. The DNA of the CDR3 is TGTGCCAGCAGCTCCCAGACAGGGGCGAACTATGGCTACACCTTC.